What follows describes a single T cell receptor beta chain. Its target is unknown. These data come from a study of blood T cells in healthy people across ages. Study-level findings and limits: Age showed a roughly linear inverse relationship with TCR beta diversity per million T cells.

A second 7 to 11 cycle PCR used barcoded and J-beta primers. TCRdb analysed the 5' RACE reads with MiXCR anew, one entry per CDR3 protein. Of some 550,000 distinct CDR3 sequences in the sample, roughly 48% are singletons; the top ten hold around 25%. The length of the CDR3 is 15 residues. The V gene lost 4 bases and the J gene lost 0 bases, with 7 bases spanning the gap. CDR1 is SGHTA, CDR2 FQGNSA, per germline. The draw of peripheral blood yielded 8.5 to 10 milliliters from each donor. Sequenced sample: blood. The source of this sequence is a man older than 75 in good health. J is TRBJ2-6 and V is TRBV7-2, with D perhaps matching TRBD2 (5 bases). CDR3 residues: CASSSGSSGANVLTF. The CDR3 bases are TGTGCCAGCAGCTCGGGGTCCTCTGGGGCCAACGTCCTGACTTTC.